A selection of T cell receptor beta chains follows, all from one sample in a study of blood T cells in healthy people across ages. MiXCR, applied by TCRdb to the 5' RACE reads, yields one record per CDR3 protein. The sample records some 1,800,000 distinct CDR3 sequences, 35% to 50% being singletons. The sequenced material came from blood. The receptors were gathered from a human donor in good health. CDR3s include the opening cysteine and the closing phenylalanine or tryptophan. D genes are given only for firm matches. The size of a clone is reported for some rows only, either as once, few or many, or as a class for expanded clones.

>TRBV7-2|TRBJ1-2|TRBD1|few
TGTGCCAGCAGCTTACGCGGGACAGGGCCTGGCTACACCTTC
CASSLRGTGPGYTF
>TRBV4-1|TRBJ2-1|.|.
TGCGCCAGCAGCCCAAGCCACCAGGGAGGTGAGCAGTTTTTC
CASSPSHQGGEQFF
>TRBV5-5|TRBJ1-6|.|few
TGTGCCAGCAGCTTGAACGACCCTTGGAGCTCCTATAATTCACCCCTCCACTTT
CASSLNDPWSSYNSPLHF
>TRBV7-8|TRBJ1-1|.|few
TGTGCCAGCAGCCGCGGTGGGGGGAGGAACACTGAAGCTTTCTTT
CASSRGGGRNTEAFF
>TRBV12-3/TRBV12-4|TRBJ1-2|.|.
TGTGCCAGCAGTTTATCCAACCGACCGGGGAACTATGGCTACACCTTC
CASSLSNRPGNYGYTF
>TRBV20-1|TRBJ2-2|.|few
TGCAGTGCTAGAGATCTTAGGGGACTGGACACCGGGGAGCTGTTTTTT
CSARDLRGLDTGELFF
>TRBV5-1|TRBJ2-5|.|few
TGCGCCAGCAGCTTTGGGGGCGTCGGACAAGAGACCCAGTACTTC
CASSFGGVGQETQYF
>TRBV4-3|TRBJ2-7|TRBD1|.
TGCGCCAGCAGCCAAGACGGACAGGGTCCAAGTGAGCAGTACTTC
CASSQDGQGPSEQYF
>TRBV6-6|TRBJ2-5|.|few
TGTGCCAGCAGTTACACCATACAGGACCAGTACTTC
CASSYTIQDQYF
>TRBV29-1|TRBJ1-2|TRBD1|.
TGCAGCGTTGAAGATCTCACAGGGGGCTATGGCTACACCTTC
CSVEDLTGGYGYTF
>TRBV2|TRBJ2-7|.|.
TGTGCCAGCAGTGAAGCGGGGGCGTATTACGAGCAGTACTTC
CASSEAGAYYEQYF
>TRBV6-5|TRBJ2-1|TRBD1|.
TGTGCCAGCAGACTGGGACAGGGGGTTTACAATGAGCAGTTCTTC
CASRLGQGVYNEQFF
>TRBV20-1|TRBJ2-1|TRBD2|few
TGCAGTGCTAGTAGAAGCGGGGGGGCCCATGAGCAGTTCTTC
CSASRSGGAHEQFF
>TRBV7-9|TRBJ1-1|.|.
TGTGCCAGCAGCTGGGACATACCAAACACTGAAGCTTTCTTT
CASSWDIPNTEAFF
>TRBV6-2/TRBV6-3|TRBJ1-1|.|few
TGTGCCAGCAGTTACAGGAGGGGACTTAAGAACACTGAAGCTTTCTTT
CASSYRRGLKNTEAFF
>TRBV6-6|TRBJ1-2|.|.
TGTGCCAGCAGCCCCCGGGAAGTAATAGATCACTATGGCTACACCTTC
CASSPREVIDHYGYTF
>TRBV7-6|TRBJ1-2|.|.
TGTGCCAGCAGCTTAGATTCTAGCCGCACCTATGGCTACACCTTC
CASSLDSSRTYGYTF
>TRBV29-1|TRBJ2-5|.|.
TGCAGCGTTTCGCCCCAAGAGACCCAGTACTTC
CSVSPQETQYF
>TRBV7-2|TRBJ2-5|.|.
TGTGCCAGCAGCTTACGGCCCTCGGCAGAACAAGAGACCCAGTACTTC
CASSLRPSAEQETQYF
>TRBV6-5|TRBJ2-7|TRBD1|.
TGTGCCAGCAGTTACTCGATAATAGGGACAGGGGCCTACGAGCAGTACTTC
CASSYSIIGTGAYEQYF
>TRBV5-1|TRBJ2-5|.|few
TGCGCCAGCAGCTTGGACGAAGGGGAGACCCAGTACTTC
CASSLDEGETQYF
>TRBV25-1|TRBJ2-7|.|.
TGTGCCAGCAGTGAGTATCCGGGAAACCACCCTAGGGGCGAGCAGTACTTC
CASSEYPGNHPRGEQYF
>TRBV2|TRBJ2-6|.|few
TGTGCCAGCAGGCAAGTGACTTCTGGGGCCAACGTCCTGACTTTC
CASRQVTSGANVLTF
>TRBV28|TRBJ1-5|TRBD1|.
TGTGCCAGCAGCATCGGGACAGCGACCCCCAACCAGCATTTT
CASSIGTATPNQHF
>TRBV7-2|TRBJ2-7|.|few
TGTGCCAGCAGCTCAAGACAGTCCCTAGAGCAGTACTTC
CASSSRQSLEQYF
>TRBV7-2|TRBJ1-1|TRBD1|.
TGTGCCAGCAGCGTACAGGGGGTTTACACTGAAGCTTTCTTT
CASSVQGVYTEAFF
>TRBV27|TRBJ2-1|.|few
TGTGCCATCGACAACAAAACACCTCTGGACTACTATATCCCCAATGAGCAGTTCTTC
CAIDNKTPLDYYIPNEQFF
>TRBV7-8|TRBJ2-1|TRBD2|few
TGTGCCAGCAGCTTAGACGGACTAGGGTACAATGAGCAGTTCTTC
CASSLDGLGYNEQFF
>TRBV7-2|TRBJ2-7|TRBD2|few
TGTGCCAGCAGCTTGGATACTAGCGGGGGCTACGAGCAGTACTTC
CASSLDTSGGYEQYF
>TRBV25-1|TRBJ2-7|TRBD1|few
TGTGCCAGCGGAGGACAGGGTTTAGGTACCTACGAGCAGTACTTC
CASGGQGLGTYEQYF
>TRBV2|TRBJ2-3|.|few
TGTGCCAGCAGTGAAGCGCTTCTCTTTGGGTCATCGCTAGGAGCAGATACGCAGTATTTT
CASSEALLFGSSLGADTQYF
>TRBV7-8|TRBJ1-2|TRBD1|.
TGTGCCAGCAGCTTAGACCGGGACAGGCAGTTCGGTTATGGCTACACCTTC
CASSLDRDRQFGYGYTF
>TRBV30|TRBJ2-3|TRBD2|.
TGTGCCTGGAGCGAGGGACTAGTGGGGACAGATACGCAGTATTTT
CAWSEGLVGTDTQYF
>TRBV7-2|TRBJ2-5|TRBD2|.
TGTGCCAGCAGCCTCCCCTGGGCTAGCGGGGGGAGGGGGGAGACCCAGTACTTC
CASSLPWASGGRGETQYF
>TRBV9|TRBJ1-2|.|few
TGTGCCAGCAGCCCAGCTTCTAACCCGGTGGGTGGCTACACCTTC
CASSPASNPVGGYTF
>TRBV3-1|TRBJ2-4|.|few
TGTGCCAGCAGCCTTCTATCGGACGGGGAAAACATTCAGTACTTC
CASSLLSDGENIQYF
>TRBV12-3/TRBV12-4|TRBJ2-4|.|.
TGTGCCAGCAGCCCTGTAACAGCCAAAAACATTCAGTACTTC
CASSPVTAKNIQYF
>TRBV5-6|TRBJ1-6|.|.
TGTGCCACACTTCCAATTTCACCCCTCCACTTT
CATLPISPLHF
>TRBV20-1|TRBJ1-3|.|few
TGCAGTGCTAGAGATCCCCTCCAGGGCTCTGGAAACACCATATATTTT
CSARDPLQGSGNTIYF
>TRBV11-1|TRBJ1-4|TRBD1|.
TGTGCCAGCAGCCGAGGCGGGACAGGGAGAGGAGATGAAAAACTGTTTTTT
CASSRGGTGRGDEKLFF
>TRBV4-1|TRBJ1-6|.|.
TGCGCCAGCAGCCAAGTAAGGGGAGAAAATTTACCCCTCCACTTT
CASSQVRGENLPLHF
>TRBV27|TRBJ2-2|.|.
TGTGCCAGCAAGGGAGGAGGGAATTTCACCGGGGAGCTGTTTTTT
CASKGGGNFTGELFF
>TRBV5-1|TRBJ1-1|.|.
TGCGCCAGCAGCTTGGGGAGGGTGGTGAACACTGAAGCTTTCTTT
CASSLGRVVNTEAFF
>TRBV7-9|TRBJ2-2|.|.
TGTGCCAGCAGCTCCTCCATCTGGAGGCCCCCGAACACCGGGGAGCTGTTTTTT
CASSSSIWRPPNTGELFF
>TRBV29-1|TRBJ2-7|TRBD1|.
TGCAGCGTTGAAGCGGGCGGGACAGGGGACGAGCAGTACTTC
CSVEAGGTGDEQYF
>TRBV12-5|TRBJ2-3|.|.
TGTGCTAGTTCCGAGGGAGGCCGCACAGATACGCAGTATTTT
CASSEGGRTDTQYF
>TRBV20-1|TRBJ1-5|TRBD1|.
TGCAGTGCAGACGATTTACAGGGGCGACAGCCCCAGCATTTT
CSADDLQGRQPQHF
>TRBV7-8|TRBJ2-1|.|.
TGTGCCAGCAGCCCCATTGGCGGGACAGCCTACAATGAGCAGTTCTTC
CASSPIGGTAYNEQFF
>TRBV5-1|TRBJ2-7|.|few
TGCGCCAGCAGCTTGATCCCCCAGGGGCGCAGCTACGAGCAGTACTTC
CASSLIPQGRSYEQYF
>TRBV5-1|TRBJ2-7|.|few
TGCGCCAGCAGCTTGGGACGGCCCGACTCCTACGAGCAGTACTTC
CASSLGRPDSYEQYF
>TRBV7-8|TRBJ1-6|.|.
TGTGCCAGCAGGGACACCCTGGGTAATTCACCCCTCCACTTT
CASRDTLGNSPLHF
>TRBV7-2|TRBJ2-1|TRBD1|few
TGTGCCAGCAGCTTAGCGCCAGGGGGTACTCTTATCTCCTACAATGAGCAGTTCTTC
CASSLAPGGTLISYNEQFF
>TRBV13|TRBJ1-4|.|.
TGTGCCAGCAGCGCTCTAGGGGAAATGAATCGGAAACTGTTTTTT
CASSALGEMNRKLFF
>TRBV11-3|TRBJ2-7|.|.
TGTGCCAGCAGCTCCCCCAGGGGGGGGCCTGACTACGAGCAGTACTTC
CASSSPRGGPDYEQYF
>TRBV7-2|TRBJ1-2|.|.
TGTGCCAGCAGCTTAGAATCAGGGCTGGGTCTGTATGGCTACACCTTC
CASSLESGLGLYGYTF